This T cell receptor beta chain comes out of a study of blood T cell repertoires in COVID-19. As for the study in general: Both acute and convalescent COVID-19 samples were obtained from the United States, Italy and Spain. Sample material is recorded as cDNA or gDNA derived from T cells, B-cell-depleted T cells, or PBMCs.

The V gene end was trimmed by 0 bases and the J gene end by 0 bases; junction bases not matched to a gene: 4. CDR1 is SGHAT, CDR2 FQNNGV, per germline. This CDR3 comprises 18 residues. Authors' data handling: Amplification of reference gene primers provided the estimated nucleated cell counts. Libraries were prepared by immunoSEQ multiplex PCR; TCRdb keeps only in-frame clonotypes and omits some of them. V, J and clone size reflect that table, while D and trimming were determined from the DNA. The sample has around 170,000 clones; over 80% are singletons. The chain combines TRBV11-2 with TRBJ2-3; TRBD2 matches 12 bases. This TCR was sampled from a man aged 70-80 years who had recovered from COVID-19. The specimen sequenced was peripheral blood. The CDR3 nucleotides are TGTGCCAGCAGCTTAGATGCTAGCGGGAGGGTTAGCACAGATACGCAGTATTTT. Translated: CASSLDASGRVSTDTQYF.